This T cell receptor beta chain originates from a study of cytomegalovirus exposure and HLA in healthy donors. V lost 4 bases and J lost 12, with 16 bases in between. Looked up from germline, CDR1 is MNHNS and CDR2 is SASEGT. The CDR3 covers 14 residues. With 60 Vbeta and 13 Jbeta primers, the PCR was carried out. Repertoires were generated with immunoSEQ multiplex PCR, while TCRdb's copy carries only in-frame clones and drops some. This repertoire shows 150,000 to 200,000 clones, about 77% found once; its top ten account for 2% to 2.5%. A single count supports this clone. This TCR derives from a woman aged 30 to 39 in good health and CMV-seropositive. Sequences were obtained from PBMCs. The chain links TRBV6-1 to TRBJ1-6; D is ambiguous. The CDR3 DNA reads as TGTGCCAGCAGTGCCACATCGAACCCCAGACCCCTCCACTTT. It yields the protein CASSATSNPRPLHF.